The present T cell receptor beta chain was sequenced within a study of cytomegalovirus exposure and HLA in healthy donors. PCR amplification relied on 60 Vbeta primers (plus 13 Jbeta primers). Data came from immunoSEQ multiplex PCR; TCRdb stores just in-frame clones and leaves some out. The sample shows around 200,000 clones, roughly four fifths of them seen only once. A single count supports this clone. Trimming cost V 6 bases and J 4 bases; bases outside gene matches: 3. Germline assignment: CDR1 MNHNS and CDR2 SASEGT. The CDR3 spans 13 residues. The V and J genes are TRBV6-1 and TRBJ1-2; TRBD1 aligns across 9 bases. This clonotype was sampled from a woman between 35 and 50 years old in good health and CMV-seronegative. Input material: PBMCs. The DNA of the CDR3 is TGTGCCAGCAGCGCGGACAGGGGCTATGGCTACACCTTC. This translates into CASSADRGYGYTF.